A single TCR beta chain is shown here with its context. This sample stems from a study of blood T cell repertoires in COVID-19. As processed by the authors: Estimation of nucleated cell counts was performed using reference gene primer amplification. The data were produced by immunoSEQ multiplex PCR, yet TCRdb's version contains in-frame clones alone and is incomplete. D and trimming come from the DNA, and the V and J calls and clone size come from that table. The sample has 99,000 or so clones, 80% to 90% seen once. The receptor's source is a woman in her 70s with acute or convalescent COVID-19. The sample consisted of peripheral blood.

This CDR3 reads CASSYDGQGVAGYTF. Written as DNA, the CDR3 is TGTGCCAGCAGCTACGACGGACAGGGGGTGGCGGGCTACACCTTC. The gene calls are TRBV7-8 and TRBJ1-2; the match to TRBD1 covers 10 bases. CDR3 length equals 15 residues. With 4 bases clipped from V and 8 bases from J, the junction kept 10 bases outside the gene matches. Germline V CDR1 and CDR2: SGHVS, FQNEAQ.